The 11 T cell receptor beta chains given below trace back to one sample, sequenced in a study of shared clonotypes between healthy human individuals. The table came from immunoSEQ multiplex PCR; TCRdb's copy has only in-frame clones and leaves some out. The data contain fewer than 1.8 million clones, around 98.5% of them singletons. Sample: naive CD4+ T cells sorted from blood. Subset: CD45RA+ positively selected. The receptors shown here come from a man aged 25-40 years in good health.

This rearrangement joins TRBV19 to TRBJ2-3; TRBD2 matches at 11 bases. This CDR3 is 16 amino acids long. Germline V lookup: CDR1 LNHDA, CDR2 SQIVND (reference sequence). V lost 5 bases to trimming and J lost 2 bases; unmatched junction nucleotides: 6. The CDR3 nucleotides are TGTGCCAGTAGTCCCAGACTAGCGGGAATCACAGATACGCAGTATTTT. It codes for CASSPRLAGITDTQYF.

The chain links TRBV29-1 to TRBJ2-3, with D possibly being TRBD1 (6 bases). The CDR3 consists of 15 residues. The V end was cut by 2 bases, the J end by 6 bases, with 18 bases between. The germline CDR1 and CDR2 sequences are SQVTM and ANQGSEA. The CDR3 coding sequence is TGCAGCGTTGAATCAGGGGCTAGCTTCTTGGATACGCAGTATTTT. Protein: CSVESGASFLDTQYF.

The V and J genes are TRBV7-6 and TRBJ2-7, with D maybe TRBD2 (5 bases). The CDR3 has 14 residues. Germline V gene data show CDR1 as SGHVS and CDR2 as FNYEAQ. V was cut by 5 bases and J by 3 bases, with 14 bases left in between. The CDR3: CASSRGGGGYEQYF. As DNA, the CDR3 is TGTGCCAGCAGCCGTGGCGGTGGAGGCTACGAGCAGTACTTC.

DNA for the CDR3: TGTGCCAGCAGCCTAGGGCGGGCGGACTACGAGCAGTACTTC. Its translation: CASSLGRADYEQYF. The chain employs TRBV7-8 and TRBJ2-7; D is possibly TRBD2 (5 bases). Per the germline V gene, CDR1 is SGHVS and CDR2 is FQNEAQ. V gave up 5 bases and J gave up 3 bases, with 14 bases separating them. This CDR3 is built from 14 residues.

This chain connects TRBV7-8 to TRBJ1-4; maybe TRBD1 (6 bases). CDR3 size: 14 residues. Germline-derived CDR1 and CDR2 are SGHVS and FQNEAQ. Trimming removed 3 bases at V and 8 bases at J, with 13 bases between. The CDR3 is CASSFGQMGEKLFF. Here the CDR3 DNA reads TGTGCCAGCAGCTTTGGACAGATGGGGGAAAAACTGTTTTTT.

The chain has TRBV7-2 and TRBJ2-7, with D possibly being TRBD1 or TRBD2 (5 bases each). Germline assignment: CDR1 SGHTA and CDR2 FQGNSA. Trimming removed 5 bases at V and 2 bases at J, with 16 bases between. CDR3 length: 15 amino acids. The CDR3 nucleotides are TGTGCCAGCAGCGCCTTTCGTGGGACCCCCTACGAGCAGTACTTC. This encodes CASSAFRGTPYEQYF.

The chain carries TRBV10-3 and TRBJ2-7; 11 bases line up with TRBD2. Germline V CDR1 and CDR2: ENHRY, SYGVKD. J gave up 2 bases and V 6 bases, and 6 bases lay outside the gene matches. The CDR3 totals 15 residues. Written as DNA, the CDR3 is TGTGCCATCAGACCGGGACTAGCGGACACCTACGAGCAGTACTTC. It specifies CAIRPGLADTYEQYF.

The gene calls are TRBV7-8 and TRBJ2-7, with D tentatively TRBD2 (6 bases). V was clipped by 5 bases and J by 2 bases, with 22 bases between them. The CDR3 runs to 17 residues. CDR1 SGHVS and CDR2 FQNEAQ come from the germline V gene. CDR3 in DNA: TGTGCCAGCAGCCCCGGGACTGATTTTAGGATTACCTACGAGCAGTACTTC. Its translation is CASSPGTDFRITYEQYF.

This rearrangement joins TRBV19 to TRBJ2-1; D not resolved. V lost 5 bases and J lost 0, with 5 bases in between. This CDR3 region has 13 residues. Germline loops: CDR1 LNHDA, CDR2 SQIVND (reference sequence). The CDR3 nucleotides read TGTGCCAGTAGTCCCGGCTCCTACAATGAGCAGTTCTTC. Protein: CASSPGSYNEQFF.

The chain employs TRBV18 and TRBJ2-3; no reliable D call. CDR3 size: 14 residues. Germline CDR1 KGHSH, CDR2 LQKENI. The germline V and J ends were trimmed by 0 bases and 2 bases, with 6 bases remaining between them. CDR3 in amino acids: CASSPPGFTDTQYF. DNA of the CDR3: TGTGCCAGCTCACCACCTGGTTTCACAGATACGCAGTATTTT.

The J gene is TRBJ1-5, the V gene TRBV15; D may be TRBD1 (5 bases). The CDR3 totals 15 residues. Germline V lookup: CDR1 LNHNV, CDR2 YYDKDF (reference sequence). Trimming took 1 base from V and 7 from J, leaving 14 bases between them. The CDR3 nucleotides read TGTGCCACCAGCAGAGGGGCAGGGTCACGGCAGCCCCAGCATTTT. Translated, it gives CATSRGAGSRQPQHF. The entire variable domain, with the rest obtained from reference TRBV15 and TRBJ1-5, is as follows: DAMVIQNPRYQVTQFGKPVTLSCSQTLNHNVMYWYQQKSSQAPKLLFHYYDKDFNNEADTPDNFQSRRPNTSFCFLDIRSPGLGDTAMYLCATSRGAGSRQPQHFGDGTRLSIL.